Given below is one TCR beta chain in context. Germline V gene lookup returns CDR1 SGHTA and CDR2 FQGNSA. Trimming pared 5 bases from V and 0 bases from J, leaving 16 bases between. CDR3 size: 16 residues. This record comes from a study of spatial heterogeneity in lung cancer. Study in general: Alpha-chain detections were consistently fewer than beta-chain detections among the sequences. Every unique TCR and UMI combination, on average, appeared more than ten times in raw reads.

The time point was: sample taken at primary tumor resection. Sequencing covered unsorted whole RNA taken from tumor, nontumor lung or frozen PBMC. Donors were around 70 untreated early-stage non-small cell lung cancer patients. Every cDNA TCR molecule received its own unique molecular identifier. In TCRdb, the 5' RACE reads were re-called with MiXCR into one record per CDR3 protein. Found here are some 70,000 distinct CDR3 sequences, roughly 14% of them singletons; the top ten hold more than 5.5%. This clonotype was obtained from a male donor with early-stage non-small cell lung cancer. The chain combines TRBV7-2 with TRBJ1-1, with D perhaps matching TRBD1 (6 bases). The sequencing here drew on PBMCs, taken at surgery. The CDR3 sequence: CASSLRRGPMNTEAFF. The CDR3 DNA reads as TGTGCCAGCAGCCTCAGGCGGGGGCCCATGAACACTGAAGCTTTCTTT.